The rows below give T cell receptor beta chains drawn from one sample of a study of Graves' ophthalmopathy and Graves' hyperthyroidism. TCRdb called the multiplex PCR reads again in MiXCR, with one record for every CDR3 protein. This table has about 700,000 distinct CDR3 sequences, approximately 39% appearing once. Sequencing used peripheral blood. The receptors shown here come from an adult man with Graves' ophthalmopathy. Each CDR3 is given with its conserved first and last residue. The D gene is left open where the match is weak. The listing skips clone size in some rows; elsewhere it reads once, few, many or a size class.

. 14 TRBJ2-2 . TRBV7-9 CASSSRVNPGGLFF TGTGCCAGCAGTTCCAGGGTAAATCCCGGGGGGCTGTTTTTT
. 14 TRBJ1-2 many TRBV20-1 CSAGGGPTTYGYTF TGCAGTGCTGGGGGGGGTCCGACTACCTATGGCTACACCTTC
. 17 TRBJ1-3 . TRBV3-1 CASSQDQGPSGNDTIYF TGTGCCAGCAGCCAAGATCAGGGACCCTCTGGAAATGACACCATATATTTT
. 15 TRBJ1-1 many TRBV12-3/TRBV12-4 CASRRGAPAYTEAFF TGTGCCAGCAGGCGGGGGGCTCCCGCGTACACTGAAGCTTTCTTT
. 11 TRBJ2-5 . TRBV29-1 CSGTTGGDQYF TGCAGCGGTACTACAGGGGGGGACCAGTACTTC
. 16 TRBJ2-2 many TRBV7-8 CASPRAGAMNTGELFF TGTGCCAGCCCCCGGGCGGGGGCGATGAACACCGGGGAGCTGTTTTTT
TRBD1 17 TRBJ1-5 few TRBV14 CASSRGQGKNSNQPQHF TGTGCCAGCTCACGCGGACAGGGGAAAAATAGCAATCAGCCCCAGCATTTT
. 11 TRBJ2-7 many TRBV19 CASTGGAEQYF TGTGCCAGTACAGGCGGGGCCGAGCAGTACTTC
. 14 TRBJ2-7 many TRBV2 CASSKGETSYEQYF TGTGCCAGCAGTAAGGGGGAAACATCCTACGAGCAGTACTTC
. 12 TRBJ1-2 . TRBV2 CASTQGLSGYTF TGTGCCAGCACGCAGGGGCTATCCGGCTACACCTTC
TRBD1 16 TRBJ2-2 . TRBV24-1 CATSEGQGGYTGELFF TGTGCCACCAGTGAGGGACAGGGAGGTTACACCGGGGAGCTGTTTTTT
. 12 TRBJ1-1 . TRBV12-5 CASGKLQVEAFF TGTGCTAGTGGGAAATTGCAAGTTGAAGCTTTCTTT
. 13 TRBJ2-3 . TRBV29-1 CSVYGSGPDTQYF TGCAGCGTTTATGGCTCCGGTCCAGATACGCAGTATTTT
TRBD1 14 TRBJ2-5 . TRBV6-1 CASSEALAGGTQYF TGTGCCAGCAGTGAAGCGTTGGCAGGGGGGACCCAGTACTTC
. 12 TRBJ2-7 many TRBV25-1 CASSEDWREQYF TGTGCCAGCAGTGAGGATTGGCGCGAGCAGTACTTC
TRBD1 15 TRBJ2-5 . TRBV12-3/TRBV12-4 CASSLAGTDKETQYF TGTGCCAGCAGTTTAGCGGGGACAGACAAAGAGACCCAGTACTTC
. 16 TRBJ2-5 . TRBV7-9 CASSLGVSGNQETQYF TGTGCCAGCAGCTTAGGGGTTAGCGGAAACCAAGAGACCCAGTACTTC
. 13 TRBJ2-2 . TRBV4-2 CASSQDASGELFF TGTGCCAGCAGCCAAGATGCCAGCGGGGAGCTGTTTTTT
TRBD1 13 TRBJ1-6 many TRBV6-6 CASSSGTGRPLHF TGTGCCAGCAGTTCCGGGACAGGGCGACCCCTCCACTTT
TRBD1 15 TRBJ1-2 . TRBV19 CASSKSTGTGTVGTF TGTGCCAGTAGCAAATCAACCGGGACAGGGACTGTCGGCACCTTC
. 17 TRBJ1-3 . TRBV4-3 CASSQGREFLGGNTIYF TGCGCCAGCAGCCAAGGCCGGGAGTTCTTAGGTGGAAACACCATATATTTT
. 14 TRBJ2-5 . TRBV19 CASSIVPGRETQYF TGTGCCAGTAGTATCGTTCCAGGAAGAGAGACCCAGTACTTC
. 16 TRBJ1-3 once TRBV7-9 CASSLTAGNSGNTIYF TGTGCCAGCAGCTTGACAGCGGGGAACTCTGGAAACACCATATATTTT